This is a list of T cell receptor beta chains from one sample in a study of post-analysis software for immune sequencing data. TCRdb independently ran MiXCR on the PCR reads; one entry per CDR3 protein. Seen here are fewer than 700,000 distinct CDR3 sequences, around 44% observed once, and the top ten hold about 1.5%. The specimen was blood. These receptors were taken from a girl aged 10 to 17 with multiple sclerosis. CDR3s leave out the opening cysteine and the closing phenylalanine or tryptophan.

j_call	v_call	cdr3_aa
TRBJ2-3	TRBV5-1	ASSLGDYLTDTQY
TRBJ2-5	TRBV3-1	ASTEGLAVQETQY
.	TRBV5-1	ASSVGTSHEQY
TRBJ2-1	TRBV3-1	ASSLRQGTEQF
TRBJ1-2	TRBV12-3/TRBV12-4	ASMGATYGYT
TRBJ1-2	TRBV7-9	ASYRGAGTDLYGYT
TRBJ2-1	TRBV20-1	SALTGKTYNEQF
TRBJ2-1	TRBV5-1	ASSFSLAESSYNEQF
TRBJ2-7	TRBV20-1	SARGPDIYEQY
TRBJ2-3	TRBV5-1	ASSSRSGDTQY
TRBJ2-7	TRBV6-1	ASSETAVGGLYEQY
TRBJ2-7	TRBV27	ASRTGDTGELY
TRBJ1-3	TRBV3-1	ASSRSGGSGNTIY
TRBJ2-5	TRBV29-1	SVDYSSVNQETQY
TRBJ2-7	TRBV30	AWRDGRARYEQY
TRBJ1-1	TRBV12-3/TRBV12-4	ASSLVPRVLNTEAF
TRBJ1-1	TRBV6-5	ASSPWNRRNTEAF
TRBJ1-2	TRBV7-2	ASSWAGTNYGYT
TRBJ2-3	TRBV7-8	ASSLVRGNTQY
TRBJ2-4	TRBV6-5	ASSQGTGNIQY
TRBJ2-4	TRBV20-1	SAIDRAAENIQY
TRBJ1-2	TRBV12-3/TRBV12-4	ASSFGGMGYGYT
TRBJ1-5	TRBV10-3	AISESGRSLQPQH
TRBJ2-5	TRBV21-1	ASSTPRTETQY
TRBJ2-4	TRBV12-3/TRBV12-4	ASSLPRQLAKNIQY
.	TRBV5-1	TSSLGRQGVGEQY
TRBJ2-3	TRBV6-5	ASSYIGDPSTDTQY
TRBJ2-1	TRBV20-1	SARDWGRTNNEQF
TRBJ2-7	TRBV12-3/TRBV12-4	ASSRTAGSLEQY
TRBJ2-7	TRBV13	ASSLGRDLAYEQY
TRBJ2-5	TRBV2	ASSGLQETQY
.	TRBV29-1	SVEDQLAGYYEQY
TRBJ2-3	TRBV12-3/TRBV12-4	ASSLDSRTQY
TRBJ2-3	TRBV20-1	SAYAGGRVTDTQY
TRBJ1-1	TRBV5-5	ASSLHGTGYGEAF
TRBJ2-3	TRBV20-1	SARRDSGGRSTDTQY
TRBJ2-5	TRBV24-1	ATSDPGLNQETQY
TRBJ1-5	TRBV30	AWGPGPVNQPQH
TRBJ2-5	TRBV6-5	ASARRREETQY
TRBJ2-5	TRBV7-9	ASSLAPGQGKETQY
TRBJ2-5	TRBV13	ASSSGIFGETQY
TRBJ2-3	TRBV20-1	SGRTSSDTQY
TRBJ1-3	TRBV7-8	ASSLLDGGNTIY
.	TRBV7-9	ASSLAPGGEDEQY
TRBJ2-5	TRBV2	ASSEGGRGVETQY
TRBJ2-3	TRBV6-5	ASSSPRGSTDTQY
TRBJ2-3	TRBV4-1	ASSQVSRGRDTQY
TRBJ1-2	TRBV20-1	SASRTNYGYT
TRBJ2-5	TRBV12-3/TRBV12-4	ASSFDRAGVTQY
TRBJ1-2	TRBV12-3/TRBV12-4	ASSLAPATYYGYT
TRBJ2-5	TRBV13	ASSLTATPGETQY